This T cell receptor beta chain derives from a study of T cells after yellow fever vaccination (dated by TCRdb to between 2018 and 2021). Regarding the study in general: The SMART-Seq v4 Ultra Low Input RNA kit was used to prepare libraries from fractions with low cell numbers. To follow T-cell clones before and after both primary and booster YFV17D yellow fever vaccination, bulk TCR alpha and beta repertoires underwent longitudinal sequencing. The cohort comprised two healthy male donors, one aged 18 to 30 and one aged 30 to 39 years. Blood was collected at multiple timepoints before and after primary and secondary immunization, and bulk PBMC replicates and cell subsets were isolated.

The CDR3 sequence holds 16 residues, the cysteine and phenylalanine included. Here the CDR3 DNA is all that survives: 48 bases in frame from base 1. V loses 1 base, J loses 8 bases, and the germline ends lie 21 bases apart. The germline V gene gives CDR1 as SGHRS and CDR2 as YFSETQ. The intended sense of this specimen's treatment or condition label: live attenuated yellow fever vaccine strain. At each blood-draw timepoint, two biological replicates of bulk PBMCs were obtained. PBMCs were isolated from peripheral blood using a standard Ficoll-Paque protocol. RNA was extracted with TriZol from bulk PBMCs, CD4 and CD8 fractions, and dextramer-positive and dextramer-negative fractions. The data were produced on an Illumina NovaSeq 6000. TCR cDNA was synthesized by 5'RACE template switching, through which a universal primer site and unique molecular identifiers were introduced. cDNA synthesis was primed from both the TCR alpha and TCR beta constant segments. Library amplification used two PCR steps, and the second PCR step added sample barcodes and sequencing adapters. Sequencing of libraries was performed on Illumina HiSeq 2500 (2x100 bp) or NovaSeq (2x150 bp). Regarding the original processing steps: Reads were demultiplexed and collapsed into UMI consensus sequences with MIGEC, and V(D)J alignment was performed with MiXCR. Using edgeR on replicate PBMC samples, clonotypes were called vaccine-responding if FDR was below 0.01 and the log2 fold change was above 5 up to day 15. Each bulk clonotype received a CD4 or CD8 identity based on whether the sequenced CD4 or CD8 repertoire contained that clonotype at higher abundance. TCRdb reprocessed the public reads (quality trimming at Q25 with fastp, clone calling with MiXCR) and kept in-frame beta chains. When rows share a CDR3 protein, they turn into one entry using the most common DNA and genes. V and J calls and clone size were set by TCRdb, not the authors. The table for this sample lists roughly 330,000 distinct CDR3 sequences; almost 4% of them were counted only once. More than 20% of the sample comes from the top ten.

The research as a whole found: Because abundant contaminating clonotypes from the bulk population could be contained in FACS-sorted repertoires, computational filtering was required. Compared with the primary T-cell response, the secondary T-cell response was weaker but faster, peaking on day 5 rather than day 15. Because only two donors were included in the study, the extent to which the findings can be generalized is limited. Most clones expanded after primary vaccination were re-detected after the booster (approximately 95% of CD4 and roughly 87% of CD8), suggesting broad memory maintenance. A small share of clonotypes was detected in both CD4 and CD8 compartments, with the overlap likely arising from convergent recombination.

As concerns this clonotype: No antigen is known for it. No quality values exist for individual bases; no much larger clone is one base distant.

This TCR came from a man aged 18 to 35 who received the YFV17D yellow fever vaccine. The chain is assembled from TRBV5-1 and TRBJ1-1; the D gene is not confidently resolved. The specimen was PBMCs, collected 5 days after the yellow fever booster vaccination. The CDR3 corresponds to CASSLKRARPDREAFF. The DNA reads as follows: TGCGCCAGCAGCTTGAAGAGGGCCAGGCCGGACCGGGAAGCTTTCTTT.